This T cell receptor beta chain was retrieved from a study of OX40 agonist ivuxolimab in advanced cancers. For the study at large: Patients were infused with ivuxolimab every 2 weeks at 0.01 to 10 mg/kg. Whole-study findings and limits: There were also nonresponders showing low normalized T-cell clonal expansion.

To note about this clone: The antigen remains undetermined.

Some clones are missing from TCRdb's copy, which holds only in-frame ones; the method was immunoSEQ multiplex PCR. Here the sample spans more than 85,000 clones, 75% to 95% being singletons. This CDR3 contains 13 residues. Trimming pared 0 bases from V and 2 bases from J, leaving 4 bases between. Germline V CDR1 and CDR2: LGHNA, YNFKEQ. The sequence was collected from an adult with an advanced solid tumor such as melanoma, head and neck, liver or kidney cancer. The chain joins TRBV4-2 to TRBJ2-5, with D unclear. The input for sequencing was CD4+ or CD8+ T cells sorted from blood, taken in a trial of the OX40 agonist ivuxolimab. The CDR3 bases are TGTGCCAGCAGCCAAGAGCAGCAAGAGACCCAGTACTTC. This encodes CASSQEQQETQYF.